These 31 T cell receptor beta chains came from one sample sequenced in a study of PD-1 blockade in mismatch repair-deficient tumors. Measured with immunoSEQ multiplex PCR; TCRdb has only the in-frame clones, and not every one. Seen here are about 120,000 clones, about nine tenths observed once, and the top ten hold around 11%. The sample in question was peripheral blood, obtained about 17 months after starting pembrolizumab. All receptors derive from an adult with mismatch repair-deficient cancer.

The chain couples TRBV5-1 to TRBJ1-1; D is undetermined. Deletions cut 0 bases from V and 0 bases from J, with 9 bases between. The CDR3 totals 15 residues. Germline values: CDR1 SGHRS, CDR2 YFSETQ. CDR3 residues: CASSLVTDMNTEAFF. The DNA of the CDR3 is TGCGCCAGCAGCTTGGTAACAGACATGAACACTGAAGCTTTCTTT.

This clone was detected only a few times. The chain employs TRBV4-2 and TRBJ2-7; no clear D gene. Trimming left V 3 bases short and J 5 bases short, with 8 bases between. CDR3 length: 12 amino acids. Germline CDR1 is LGHNA and CDR2 is YNFKEQ. The CDR3 is CASSHSKNEQYF. For the CDR3, the DNA is TGTGCCAGCAGCCATAGTAAGAACGAGCAGTACTTC.

The CDR3 reads CAIMTPGQGNEQFF. CDR3 coding DNA: TGTGCCATCATGACACCGGGACAGGGGAATGAGCAGTTCTTC. V usage is TRBV10-3 and J usage is TRBJ2-1; 10 bases agree with TRBD1. Germline CDR1 is ENHRY and CDR2 is SYGVKD. The V gene end was trimmed by 7 bases and the J gene end by 7 bases; junction bases not matched to a gene: 7. The length of the CDR3 is 14 residues.

This clone was recorded once. CDR3 sequence: CASSPSGETQYF. The CDR3 region has the DNA TGTGCCAGCTCACCGTCGGGAGAGACCCAGTACTTC. The chain joins TRBV18 to TRBJ2-5; unclear D gene. The CDR3 has 12 residues. Trimming pared 3 bases from V and 4 bases from J, leaving 6 bases between. The germline V gene encodes CDR1 KGHSH and CDR2 LQKENI.

The chain is built from TRBV4-2 and TRBJ2-5, with 9 bases that match TRBD2. V was pared by 0 bases and J by 5 bases, with 7 bases of the junction left unmatched. The length of the CDR3 is 16 residues. Germline loops: CDR1 LGHNA, CDR2 YNFKEQ. The CDR3 DNA is TGTGCCAGCAGCCAAGAGATGACTAGCGGAAGTGAGACCCAGTACTTC. It codes for CASSQEMTSGSETQYF.

The CDR3 protein is CASSPLTATNEKLFF. In DNA, the CDR3 is TGTGCCAGCAGCCCGCTCACAGCAACTAATGAAAAACTGTTTTTT. The rearrangement uses TRBV11-2 and TRBJ1-4; D gene uncertain. The CDR3 has 15 amino acids. Per germline, CDR1 SGHAT and CDR2 FQNNGV. Trimming removed 5 bases at V and 0 bases at J, with 10 bases between.

The chain employs TRBV11-3 and TRBJ2-1, with D perhaps matching TRBD2 (5 bases). CDR3 length: 15 amino acids. Germline V gives CDR1 SGHNT, CDR2 YENEEA. Between the trimmed V and J ends, which lost 5 bases and 0 bases, there was a span of 11 bases. The CDR3: CASSATSGSYNEQFF. The DNA of the CDR3 is TGTGCCAGCAGCGCTACTAGTGGCTCCTACAATGAGCAGTTCTTC.

V gene TRBV11-2 combines with J gene TRBJ2-5, with D perhaps matching TRBD2 (6 bases). Germline V gives CDR1 SGHAT, CDR2 FQNNGV. The V and J ends lost 3 bases and 3 bases respectively, with 11 bases between them. The CDR3 consists of 14 residues. In DNA form, the CDR3 reads TGTGCCAGCAGCTTCTACGGGAGAGAAGAGACCCAGTACTTC. Translated: CASSFYGREETQYF. The full variable domain, completed using reference TRBV11-2 and TRBJ2-5, is EAGVAQSPRYKIIEKRQSVAFWCNPISGHATLYWYQQILGQGPKLLIQFQNNGVVDDSQLPKDRFSAERLKGVDSTLKIQPAKLEDSAVYLCASSFYGREETQYFGPGTRLLVL.

In this sample, this clone turned up once. V usage is TRBV29-1 and J usage is TRBJ1-2; D is possibly TRBD1 (6 bases). Germline values: CDR1 SQVTM, CDR2 ANQGSEA. This CDR3 has 12 residues. The V and J ends lost 2 bases and 6 bases respectively, with 10 bases between them. The CDR3 coding sequence is TGCAGCGTTGAATACAGGGACGATGGCTACACCTTC. It encodes CSVEYRDDGYTF. The complete variable domain, with remaining parts taken from reference TRBV29-1 and TRBJ1-2, reads SAVISQKPSRDICQRGTSLTIQCQVDSQVTMMFWYRQQPGQSLTLIATANQGSEATYESGFVIDKFPISRPNLTFSTLTVSNMSPEDSSIYLCSVEYRDDGYTFGSGTRLTVV.

The chain carries TRBV7-9 and TRBJ2-1, with 10 bases matching TRBD2. V lost 5 bases, J lost 6 bases, and 7 bases stayed unmatched. Germline V gives CDR1 SEHNR, CDR2 FQNEAQ (reference sequence). The CDR3 is 15 amino acids. Here the CDR3 reads CASSPTSGMGNEQFF. The CDR3 bases are TGTGCCAGCAGCCCAACTAGCGGGATGGGCAATGAGCAGTTCTTC. The full variable domain, rest sourced from reference TRBV7-9 and TRBJ2-1, is DTGVSQNPRHKITKRGQNVTFRCDPISEHNRLYWYRQTLGQGPEFLTYFQNEAQLEKSRLLSDRFSAERPKGSFSTLEIQRTEQGDSAMYLCASSPTSGMGNEQFFGPGTRLTVL.

The CDR3 spells CASSQDPLQGDTQYF. The CDR3 DNA follows: TGCGCCAGCAGCCAAGACCCGCTCCAAGGAGATACGCAGTATTTT. The rearrangement uses TRBV4-3 and TRBJ2-3; the D is unclear. Germline CDR1 is LGHNA and CDR2 is YSLEER. The CDR3 runs to 15 residues. Trimming took off 0 bases at V and 5 bases at J, with 12 bases between the two ends.

The rearrangement links TRBV6-6 to TRBJ1-1; TRBD1 is a possible D gene (5 bases). Germline V lookup: CDR1 MNHNY, CDR2 SVGAGI (reference sequence). V gave up 7 bases and J gave up 11 bases, with 20 bases separating them. This CDR3 contains 13 residues. The DNA of the CDR3 is TGTGCCAGCACCTGGGGCCAAGGGGAGGCGGCTTTCTTT. Amino acids: CASTWGQGEAAFF.

The chain recombines TRBV6-5 with TRBJ2-7; a weak D match, TRBD2 (6 bases). The CDR3 has 15 amino acids. The germline CDR1 and CDR2 sequences are MNHEY and SVGAGI. Trimming left V 0 bases short and J 1 base short, with 10 bases between. The CDR3 sequence: CASSYSQGGSYEQYF. The CDR3 DNA follows: TGTGCCAGCAGTTACTCCCAGGGAGGATCCTACGAGCAGTACTTC.

The chain carries TRBV30 and TRBJ1-3; 7 bases fit TRBD1. Per the germline V gene, CDR1 is GTSNPN and CDR2 is SVGIG (reference sequence). This CDR3 has 14 residues. V dropped 5 bases and J dropped 0; count of bases not matched to a gene: 4. For the CDR3, the DNA is TGTGCCTGGCAACAGGGGCGCTCTGGAAACACCATATATTTT. Translated: CAWQQGRSGNTIYF.

This chain links TRBV7-9 with TRBJ1-2; 9 bases align to TRBD1. The germline V gene encodes CDR1 SEHNR and CDR2 FQNEAQ (reference sequence). The junction had 11 bases not matched to a gene; V was cut back by 2 bases and J by 4 bases. There are 17 residues in the CDR3. The CDR3, as DNA: TGTGCCAGCAGCTTATCCCATAACAGGGGGCAGGTCTATGGCTACACCTTC. It encodes CASSLSHNRGQVYGYTF.

This chain connects TRBV10-3 to TRBJ2-1; TRBD1 agrees at 9 bases. The CDR3 has 12 amino acids. Trimming cost V 11 bases and J 6 bases; bases outside gene matches: 5. CDR1 is ENHRY and CDR2 is SYGVKD in the germline V gene. The CDR3 DNA reads TGTGCCGTAGGACAGGGGATCAATGAGCAGTTCTTC. As protein: CAVGQGINEQFF.

This clone was detected a few times. This chain connects TRBV19 to TRBJ2-1, with TRBD1 matching 9 bases. The CDR3 spans 16 residues. Trimming at V came to 5 bases and at J to 7 bases, leaving 12 bases not matched to a gene. Germline loops: CDR1 LNHDA, CDR2 SQIVND (reference sequence). The CDR3 DNA reads as TGTGCCAGTAGTGTCACCGGGACAGGGATGAGGAATGAGCAGTTCTTC. Its translation: CASSVTGTGMRNEQFF.

CDR3: CASSIAGLASDTQYF. The DNA for the CDR3 is TGTGCCAGCAGCATAGCCGGACTAGCCTCCGATACGCAGTATTTT. The chain employs TRBV11-2 and TRBJ2-3, with TRBD2 matching 8 bases. Germline V gene data show CDR1 as SGHAT and CDR2 as FQNNGV. CDR3 size: 15 residues. V trimming: 5 bases; J trimming: 6 bases; junction bases outside the gene matches: 10.

This clone was detected once. This chain joins TRBV6-5 and TRBJ1-2; D perhaps matches TRBD1 (5 bases). CDR1 is MNHEY and CDR2 is SVGAGI in the germline V gene. The CDR3 is 16 residues long. Trimming pared 0 bases from V and 4 bases from J, leaving 15 bases between. The CDR3 DNA is TGTGCCAGCAGTTACTCGTCCCATAAGGGGTTCTATGGCTACACCTTC. Translated, it gives CASSYSSHKGFYGYTF.

J is TRBJ2-7 and V is TRBV4-1; the match to TRBD1 covers 8 bases. V lost 1 base and J lost 2; bases outside the gene matches: 1. Germline V gene sequence: CDR1 MGHRA, CDR2 YSYEKL. This CDR3 has 14 residues. The CDR3 loop reads CASSQGTGTYEQYF. The CDR3 nucleotides are TGCGCCAGCAGCCAAGGGACAGGGACCTACGAGCAGTACTTC.

The gene calls are TRBV15 and TRBJ2-2; D is possibly TRBD1 (5 bases). Trimming stripped 4 bases from V and 6 bases from J, with 15 bases between. Per germline, CDR1 LNHNV and CDR2 YYDKDF (reference sequence). The CDR3 has 15 residues. CDR3 DNA: TGTGCCACCAGCATCATTACAGGTGCAGCCGGGGAGCTGTTTTTT. Translating gives CATSIITGAAGELFF.

The gene calls are TRBV4-3 and TRBJ2-7; D unclear. CDR3 length: 14 residues. CDR1 LGHNA and CDR2 YSLEER come from the germline V gene. Trimming took 0 bases from V and 3 from J, leaving 9 bases between them. The CDR3 protein is CASSQDFSVYEQYF. The CDR3 DNA follows: TGCGCCAGCAGCCAAGATTTCAGTGTCTACGAGCAGTACTTC.

This clone was recorded only once. The J gene is TRBJ2-2, the V gene TRBV5-1; D unclear. V was pared by 5 bases and J by 7 bases, with 15 bases between. Germline lookup yields CDR1 SGHRS and CDR2 YFSETQ. The CDR3 totals 14 residues. CDR3 residues: CASRSRSTGGELFF. The CDR3 DNA follows: TGCGCCAGCAGGAGTCGGTCCACCGGCGGGGAGCTGTTTTTT.

J is TRBJ2-7 and V is TRBV4-1, with 7 bases aligning to TRBD1. The CDR3 contains 14 residues. Germline V gives CDR1 MGHRA, CDR2 YSYEKL. Trimming removed 1 base from V and 1 base from J; junction bases left unmatched: 1. The CDR3, as DNA: TGCGCCAGCAGCCAAGGACAGGGTTCCTACGAGCAGTACTTC. It translates to CASSQGQGSYEQYF.

The chain has TRBV5-8 and TRBJ2-7, with D unclear. The germline CDR1 and CDR2 sequences are SGHTS and YDEGEE. The V end was cut by 2 bases, the J end by 0 bases, with 3 bases between. The CDR3 covers 12 residues. The CDR3 nucleotides read TGTGCCAGCAGCTTCAGCTCCTACGAGCAGTACTTC. Encoded protein: CASSFSSYEQYF.

This clone appeared once. This chain uses TRBV29-1 with TRBJ1-5, with no clear D. Germline lookup yields CDR1 SQVTM and CDR2 ANQGSEA. The CDR3 is 13 residues long. The V gene lost 4 bases and the J gene lost 6 bases, with 13 bases spanning the gap. The CDR3: CSVGSGYSQPQHF. The CDR3 nucleotides are TGCAGCGTTGGGTCCGGGTATAGTCAGCCCCAGCATTTT.

This sequence joins TRBV11-3 and TRBJ2-3; D is possibly TRBD2 (6 bases). From germline, CDR1 is SGHNT and CDR2 YENEEA. V was shortened by 2 bases and J by 0 bases, with 6 bases between the two germline ends. The CDR3 is 14 residues long. DNA of the CDR3: TGTGCCAGCAGCTTAAGCGGGAGCACAGATACGCAGTATTTT. Translation: CASSLSGSTDTQYF.

The chain uses TRBV21-1 and TRBJ1-5; the table assigns TRBD1, which was not confirmed against the DNA. TRBV21-1 is a listed pseudogene. The CDR3 is made up of 15 amino acids. CDR3 sequence reads: CASSKEGTANQPQHF. The CDR3, as DNA: TGTGCCAGCAGCAAAGAAGGGACAGCGAATCAGCCCCAGCATTTT.

The genes are TRBV27 and TRBJ1-1; 8 bases map to TRBD1. The CDR3 has 11 amino acids. J gave up 6 bases and V 7 bases, and 1 base lay outside the gene matches. Germline V CDR1 and CDR2: MNHEY, SMNVEV (reference sequence). CDR3 region: CASKQGAEAFF. DNA of the CDR3: TGTGCCAGCAAACAGGGGGCTGAAGCTTTCTTT.

The chain is built from TRBV7-6 and TRBJ1-1, with D maybe TRBD1 (6 bases). The germline V gene has CDR1 SGHVS and CDR2 FNYEAQ. V was cut by 1 base and J by 1 base, with 22 bases left in between. The CDR3 consists of 19 residues. The CDR3 coding sequence is TGTGCCAGCAGCTTAGGCTATCTACAGGGAGGGCGCGGGAACACTGAAGCTTTCTTT. This encodes CASSLGYLQGGRGNTEAFF.

The chain recombines TRBV7-9 with TRBJ2-1; the match to TRBD2 covers 10 bases. The CDR3 has 15 amino acids. J lost 7 bases, V lost 7 bases, and 10 bases had no gene match. Germline V gene data show CDR1 as SEHNR and CDR2 as FQNEAQ (reference sequence). The CDR3 loop is CASTQPGLASNEQFF. CDR3 bases: TGTGCCAGCACCCAACCGGGACTAGCGTCAAATGAGCAGTTCTTC. Using reference TRBV7-9 and TRBJ2-1 for the parts outside the CDR3, the full variable domain is DTGVSQNPRHKITKRGQNVTFRCDPISEHNRLYWYRQTLGQGPEFLTYFQNEAQLEKSRLLSDRFSAERPKGSFSTLEIQRTEQGDSAMYLCASTQPGLASNEQFFGPGTRLTVL.